The 25 T cell receptor beta chains listed next were all sequenced from one sample in a study of shared clonotypes between healthy human individuals. CD8 cells classed as naive were CD45RO-negative and positively selected for CCR7, excluding terminally differentiated effector memory CD45RA+ cells. Data came from immunoSEQ multiplex PCR; TCRdb stores just in-frame clones and leaves some out. The sample shows about 610,000 clones, 95% to 96% of them seen only once. Sequenced sample: naive CD8+ T cells sorted from blood. All receptors come from a woman in her 30s in good health.

This clone has just one count. The chain combines TRBV5-5 with TRBJ1-1, with TRBD1 identical over 9 bases. V was pared by 6 bases and J by 0 bases, with 6 bases of the junction left unmatched. The CDR3 contains 15 residues. Germline CDR1 is SGHKS and CDR2 is YYEKEE (reference sequence). As DNA, the CDR3 is TGTGCCAGCATCATGGACAGGGGAATGAACACTGAAGCTTTCTTT. Protein sequence: CASIMDRGMNTEAFF.

The V and J genes are TRBV4-1 and TRBJ1-3; weak D call: TRBD1 (5 bases). The V and J ends lost 4 bases and 0 bases respectively, with 16 bases between them. The germline V gene has CDR1 MGHRA and CDR2 YSYEKL. This CDR3 has 17 amino acids. The CDR3 region has the DNA TGCGCCAGCAGCCTATCCGGGACGCCGAGCTCTGGAAACACCATATATTTT. It is translated as CASSLSGTPSSGNTIYF.

The rearrangement uses TRBV19 and TRBJ2-1; 9 bases fit TRBD2. Germline trimming cut 5 bases from V and 4 bases from J; bases unmatched to any gene: 9. Germline V CDR1 and CDR2: LNHDA, SQIVND (reference sequence). This CDR3 has 16 residues. This CDR3 reads CASSPGTSLYYNEQFF. In DNA, the CDR3 is TGTGCCAGTAGTCCGGGGACTAGCTTGTATTACAATGAGCAGTTCTTC.

Remarks on this clone: The same CDR3 can be traced to other DNA sequences in this sample. The rearrangement joins TRBV27 to TRBJ2-7; a possible D gene is TRBD2 (5 bases). V lost 5 bases and J lost 4, with 12 bases in between. Germline lookup yields CDR1 MNHEY and CDR2 SMNVEV (reference sequence). This CDR3 region has 13 residues. In DNA, the CDR3 is TGTGCCAGCAGTCCGGGCGGAGGTTACGAGCAGTACTTC. It codes for CASSPGGGYEQYF.

The genes are TRBV10-1 and TRBJ2-7; no reliable D call. CDR3 size: 9 residues. V lost 11 bases to trimming and J lost 6 bases, with 8 bases between them. Germline V gives CDR1 WNHNN, CDR2 SYGVQD (reference sequence). For the CDR3, the DNA is TGCGCCGGACCCGTCGAGCAGTACTTC. This codes for CAGPVEQYF.

The chain carries TRBV25-1 and TRBJ2-5; TRBD1 matches 8 bases. After removal of 3 bases from V and 5 bases from J, the junction contained 5 bases not matched to a gene. CDR1 is MGHDK and CDR2 is SYGVNS in the germline V gene. There are 14 residues in the CDR3. CDR3 amino acids: CASSDGQGWETQYF. CDR3 bases: TGTGCCAGCAGTGACGGACAGGGCTGGGAGACCCAGTACTTC.

This sequence joins TRBV7-9 and TRBJ2-1; perhaps TRBD2 as D (6 bases). Germline CDR1 SEHNR, CDR2 FQNEAQ (reference sequence). The CDR3 loop spans 16 amino acids. Trimming removed 3 bases at V and 4 bases at J, with 16 bases between. The chain's CDR3 is CASSFPPGDGYNEQFF. CDR3 sequence (DNA): TGTGCCAGCAGCTTCCCCCCGGGAGACGGGTACAATGAGCAGTTCTTC.

This chain joins TRBV4-2 and TRBJ2-3, with D uncertain. V was clipped by 6 bases and J by 4 bases, with 17 bases between them. The CDR3 covers 15 residues. Germline CDR1 LGHNA, CDR2 YNFKEQ. The CDR3 region is CASRQARDGADTQYF. The CDR3, as DNA: TGTGCCAGCAGGCAGGCGCGAGATGGAGCAGATACGCAGTATTTT.

The chain has TRBV4-1 and TRBJ1-4; D is unclear. The CDR3 covers 18 residues. Between the trimmed V and J ends, which lost 3 bases and 4 bases, there was a span of 21 bases. In germline, CDR1 is MGHRA, CDR2 YSYEKL. CDR3 sequence (DNA): TGCGCCAGCAGCCAGCTCCCGGGAAACAAGGGCCTTAATGAAAAACTGTTTTTT. It yields the protein CASSQLPGNKGLNEKLFF.

The chain carries TRBV6-1 and TRBJ2-7; D unclear. In germline, CDR1 is MNHNS, CDR2 SASEGT. Trimming cost V 3 bases and J 2 bases, with 14 bases left between them. The CDR3 contains 15 residues. The CDR3 sequence is CASSESLRSAYEQYF. For the CDR3, the DNA is TGTGCCAGCAGTGAGTCGTTGCGTTCCGCCTACGAGCAGTACTTC.

This sequence joins TRBV28 and TRBJ2-2, with TRBD1 matching 7 bases. Germline trimming cut 6 bases from V and 6 bases from J; bases unmatched to any gene: 10. The germline V gene has CDR1 MDHEN and CDR2 SYDVKM. The CDR3 has 15 amino acids. The CDR3 sequence: CASSQVGQGAGELFF. The CDR3 bases are TGTGCCAGCAGCCAGGTGGGGCAGGGGGCCGGGGAGCTGTTTTTT.

The chain employs TRBV7-8 and TRBJ2-1; TRBD2 agrees at 11 bases. The CDR3 is 14 residues long. Germline trimming cut 7 bases from V and 9 bases from J; bases unmatched to any gene: 8. Germline loops: CDR1 SGHVS, CDR2 FQNEAQ. The CDR3 DNA reads TGTGCCAGCAACGGACTAGCGGGCATCGGTGAGCAGTTCTTC. Translation gives CASNGLAGIGEQFF.

This chain joins TRBV19 and TRBJ1-1; TRBD1 might be the D (6 bases). CDR3 length: 14 residues. From germline, CDR1 is LNHDA and CDR2 SQIVND (reference sequence). Trimming stripped 5 bases from V and 1 base from J, with 11 bases between. The DNA of the CDR3 is TGTGCCAGTAGTCAAGGGGGTGCGAACACTGAAGCTTTCTTT. Amino acid sequence: CASSQGGANTEAFF.

This clone was seen only once. The chain couples TRBV13 to TRBJ2-3; 7 nucleotides match TRBD2. Germline-derived CDR1 and CDR2 are PRHDT and FYEKMQ (reference sequence). Germline trimming cut 0 bases from V and 2 bases from J; bases unmatched to any gene: 5. This CDR3 spans 16 amino acids. The CDR3 DNA reads as TGTGCCAGCAGCTTAGGGCTAGCGGACCTCACAGATACGCAGTATTTT. Translated, it gives CASSLGLADLTDTQYF.

V and J are TRBV4-2 and TRBJ2-3; 9 nucleotides match TRBD2. The CDR3 totals 17 residues. V was pared by 0 bases and J by 5 bases, with 9 bases of the junction left unmatched. The V gene's germline CDR1 is LGHNA and CDR2 YNFKEQ. DNA for the CDR3: TGTGCCAGCAGCCAAGATAGCGAGCGGGAGGAGGAAGATACGCAGTATTTT. Encoded protein: CASSQDSEREEEDTQYF.

The chain joins TRBV7-6 to TRBJ2-5; D is ambiguous. Germline values: CDR1 SGHVS, CDR2 FNYEAQ. V lost 5 bases, J lost 2 bases, and 9 bases lay in between. The CDR3 runs 13 residues. The CDR3 DNA follows: TGTGCCAGCAGCATCCGCTCGCAAGAGACCCAGTACTTC. Its translation is CASSIRSQETQYF. The complete variable domain, with remaining parts taken from reference TRBV7-6 and TRBJ2-5, reads GAGVSQSPRYKVTKRGQDVALRCDPISGHVSLYWYRQALGQGPEFLTYFNYEAQQDKSGLPNDRFSAERPEGSISTLTIQRTEQRDSAMYRCASSIRSQETQYFGPGTRLLVL.

This sequence joins TRBV28 and TRBJ2-1; perhaps TRBD1 as D (6 bases). V lost 6 bases and J lost 2, with 20 bases in between. Germline V CDR1 and CDR2: MDHEN, SYDVKM. There are 17 residues in the CDR3. The CDR3 DNA follows: TGTGCCAGCAGCCCGCTCCCTACAGGGTCCGCCTACAATGAGCAGTTCTTC. Translation: CASSPLPTGSAYNEQFF.

This sequence joins TRBV28 and TRBJ2-7, with D unclear. Germline CDR1 and CDR2: MDHEN and SYDVKM. This CDR3 comprises 13 residues. Trimming took 8 bases from V and 3 from J, leaving 14 bases between them. CDR3 sequence (DNA): TGTGCCAGCGAGCAGGATACGAGCTACGAGCAGTACTTC. It is translated as CASEQDTSYEQYF.

CDR3 bases: TGTGCCACCCGAGAACAGGCTCTCCAGGAGCAGTACTTC. Amino acid sequence: CATREQALQEQYF. The V and J genes are TRBV15 and TRBJ2-7; D may be TRBD1 (5 bases). This CDR3 comprises 13 residues. With 8 bases removed from V and 7 bases from J, the gap between germline ends came to 18 bases. Per germline, CDR1 LNHNV and CDR2 YYDKDF (reference sequence).

The V call is TRBV5-4, the J call TRBJ2-2; 8 positions agree with TRBD2. The CDR3 is 17 amino acids. Trimming removed 1 base from V and 0 bases from J; junction bases left unmatched: 5. From germline, CDR1 is SGHNT and CDR2 YYREEE (reference sequence). The CDR3 bases are TGTGCCAGCAGCTTGAGAGCGGGAGAGGCGAACACCGGGGAGCTGTTTTTT. It translates to CASSLRAGEANTGELFF.

This chain uses TRBV9 with TRBJ2-7; perhaps TRBD2 as D (7 bases). Per germline, CDR1 SGDLS and CDR2 YYNGEE. V was shortened by 4 bases and J by 2 bases, with 16 bases between the two germline ends. This CDR3 has 15 residues. The CDR3 is CASSSGGGVTYEQYF. The CDR3 nucleotides read TGTGCCAGCAGCTCGGGGGGCGGGGTGACCTACGAGCAGTACTTC. Full variable domain (outside the CDR3, taken from reference TRBV9 and TRBJ2-7): DSGVTQTPKHLITATGQRVTLRCSPRSGDLSVYWYQQSLDQGLQFLIQYYNGEERAKGNILERFSAQQFPDLHSELNLSSLELGDSALYFCASSSGGGVTYEQYFGPGTRLTVT.

The chain couples TRBV13 to TRBJ2-7; no clear D gene. Trimming stripped 5 bases from V and 1 base from J, with 6 bases between. The CDR3 runs to 12 residues. The germline V gene encodes CDR1 PRHDT and CDR2 FYEKMQ (reference sequence). This CDR3 reads CASSRRSYEQYF. The DNA of the CDR3 is TGTGCCAGCAGCCGTCGATCCTACGAGCAGTACTTC.

This clone was seen only once. The chain has TRBV2 and TRBJ2-3; the D gene is possibly TRBD2 (6 bases). Germline lookup yields CDR1 SNHLY and CDR2 FYNNEI. Trimming pared 8 bases from V and 2 bases from J, leaving 11 bases between. This CDR3 comprises 13 residues. The chain's CDR3 is CASAGTYTDTQYF. CDR3 nucleotide sequence: TGTGCCAGCGCCGGGACTTACACAGATACGCAGTATTTT. Combining the CDR3 with reference TRBV2 and TRBJ2-3 gives the whole variable domain EPEVTQTPSHQVTQMGQEVILRCVPISNHLYFYWYRQILGQKVEFLVSFYNNEISEKSEIFDDQFSVERPDGSNFTLKIRSTKLEDSAMYFCASAGTYTDTQYFGPGTRLTVL.

This clone was observed once. The chain combines TRBV10-3 with TRBJ2-7; weak D call: TRBD1 (5 bases). The germline V gene has CDR1 ENHRY and CDR2 SYGVKD. The CDR3 extends over 14 amino acids. Between the trimmed V and J ends, which lost 7 bases and 4 bases, there was a span of 17 bases. This CDR3 reads CAINGPGQEYEQYF. The CDR3 nucleotides are TGTGCCATCAATGGGCCAGGGCAGGAGTACGAGCAGTACTTC.

The V gene is TRBV7-8, the J gene TRBJ2-6; no clear D. The germline V gene has CDR1 SGHVS and CDR2 FQNEAQ. Trimming stripped 5 bases from V and 3 bases from J, with 8 bases between. CDR3 size: 14 residues. The CDR3 coding sequence is TGTGCCAGCAGCCCCCGAAGTGGGGCCAACGTCCTGACTTTC. It yields the protein CASSPRSGANVLTF.